This is a list of T cell receptor beta chains from one sample in a study of response to subunit inactivated influenza vaccine. TCRdb re-called the RT-PCR reads through MiXCR, storing one row per CDR3 protein. Of more than 450,000 distinct CDR3 sequences listed, approximately 12% were seen once; the top ten hold 10%. Sequencing was performed on PBMCs from blood, taken on the day of vaccination. The receptor source for this set is a man in his fifties who received an inactivated influenza vaccine. Both conserved end residues are part of each CDR3. A D gene is named only where the DNA matches it firmly. Size values are once, few and many counts, or a class for expanded clones, and some rows have none.

many	TRBD1	TRBV28	TRBJ2-3	TGTGCCAGCAGACAGACAGGGGGCACAGATACGCAGTATTTT	CASRQTGGTDTQYF
-	TRBD2	TRBV20-1	TRBJ2-5	TGCAGTGGGAGCTTTAGCGGGAGTCAAGAGACCCAGTACTTC	CSGSFSGSQETQYF
many	-	TRBV3-1	TRBJ2-5	TGTGCCAGCAGCCCGGGCCGAGCGGAGACCCAGTACTTC	CASSPGRAETQYF
-	-	TRBV7-2	TRBJ2-5	TGTGCCAGCAGCTTAGTTCGGGTTCTCCAAGAGACCCAGTACTTC	CASSLVRVLQETQYF
-	-	TRBV15	TRBJ2-7	TGTGCCACCAGCTCTCGACAGACGCTCTATAGTGGCTACGAGCAGTACTTC	CATSSRQTLYSGYEQYF
many	-	TRBV7-9	TRBJ2-5	TGTGCCAGCAGCATCCAGGGGGGGGAGACCCAGTACTTC	CASSIQGGETQYF
few	-	TRBV20-1	TRBJ2-1	TGCAGTGCCCCCCGTCTTACTCTCATATACAATGAGCAGTTCTTC	CSAPRLTLIYNEQFF
-	TRBD1	TRBV28	TRBJ2-5	TGTGCCAGCAGTACACAAGGACAGGGACGGGAGACCCAGTACTTC	CASSTQGQGRETQYF
-	-	TRBV7-9	TRBJ1-4	TGTGCCAGCAGCTTAGATCTGGGTGAAAAACTGTTTTTT	CASSLDLGEKLFF
-	TRBD1	TRBV7-6	TRBJ1-6	TGTGCCAGCAGCCCCCGTATTTCGACAGGGAGGTTGGAGAGTTCACCCCTCCACTTT	CASSPRISTGRLESSPLHF
-	TRBD1	TRBV4-1	TRBJ2-7	TGCGCCAGCAGCCAAGATTGGGGACTGGGACAGGCCTACGAGCAGTACTTC	CASSQDWGLGQAYEQYF
few	TRBD1	TRBV5-5	TRBJ1-1	TGTGCCAGCAGCTTTTTTGGGGACAGCCCTTATGAGGCTTTCTTT	CASSFFGDSPYEAFF
-	-	TRBV29-1	TRBJ2-7	TGCAGCGTTGTAGGCGCTTGGGAGCAGTACTTC	CSVVGAWEQYF
few	-	TRBV18	TRBJ2-5	TGTGCCAGCTCACAGGACCCTGGGCGCAAGTCCCAGTACTTC	CASSQDPGRKSQYF
-	TRBD2	TRBV19	TRBJ2-7	TGTGCCAGTAGTATTTCACGACTAGCGGGGAGCTACGAGCAGTACTTC	CASSISRLAGSYEQYF
-	-	TRBV7-2	TRBJ2-7	TGTGCCAGCAGCCCTAGTTTCAGGGAAGGGCAGTACTTC	CASSPSFREGQYF
-	-	TRBV11-2	TRBJ2-1	TGTGCCAGCAGCTTACCCTGGAGCAATGAGCAGTTCTTC	CASSLPWSNEQFF
few	TRBD1	TRBV7-9	TRBJ1-1	TGTGCCAGCAGCTTAGTGTGGGTCAGCACAGGGGACACTGAAGCTTTCTTT	CASSLVWVSTGDTEAFF
few	-	TRBV10-2	TRBJ1-5	TGCGCCAGCAGTAACAGCTACAATCAGCCCCAGCATTTT	CASSNSYNQPQHF
few	TRBD1	TRBV28	TRBJ2-7	TGTGCCAGCAGCTATGCGACAGGGAGCTCCTACGAGCAGTACTTC	CASSYATGSSYEQYF
-	-	TRBV7-9	TRBJ2-5	TGTGCCAGCAGCCTTCCAATGGGCCAAGAGACCCAGTACTTC	CASSLPMGQETQYF
-	TRBD2	TRBV4-2	TRBJ2-1	TGTGCCAGCAGCCCACCGGGACTAGCGGGACCTAATGAGCAGTTCTTC	CASSPPGLAGPNEQFF
-	-	TRBV2	TRBJ1-2	TGTGCCAGCAGTGAGACATCTTATGGCTACACCTTC	CASSETSYGYTF
-	TRBD2	TRBV7-6	TRBJ2-1	TGTGCCAGCAGCTTAGGTGTTGGGCGGGGGGGCCAAAATGAGCAGTTCTTC	CASSLGVGRGGQNEQFF
-	-	TRBV20-1	TRBJ2-3	TGCAGTGCTAGATCCCCCAGACGCGATACGCAGTATTTT	CSARSPRRDTQYF
few	-	TRBV10-3	TRBJ1-2	TGTGCCATCAGCGGGCAGAAATATGGCTACACCTTC	CAISGQKYGYTF
-	-	TRBV15	TRBJ1-3	TGTGCCACCACCCTCCAAGGGGGAAACACCATATATTTT	CATTLQGGNTIYF
-	-	TRBV20-1	TRBJ1-6	TGCAGTGCCACTCGGTCCCAGGGCCGATCACCCCTCCACTTT	CSATRSQGRSPLHF
-	TRBD1	TRBV12-3/TRBV12-4	TRBJ1-1	TGTGCCAGCAGTTTCCAGGGGGCTGAAGCTTTCTTT	CASSFQGAEAFF
many	-	TRBV29-1	TRBJ1-2	TGCAGCGTTGAACCGGGGTCCAACTATGGCTACACCTTC	CSVEPGSNYGYTF
-	-	TRBV11-2	TRBJ1-1	TGTGCCAGCAGCTTACGCTGGGGGGACACTGAAGCTTTCTTT	CASSLRWGDTEAFF
many	-	TRBV7-2	TRBJ2-7	TGTGCCAGCAGCTTAGACTGGACGAACGAGCAGTACTTC	CASSLDWTNEQYF
-	-	TRBV6-6	TRBJ1-2	TGTGCCAGCAGTGACGCACCGGTGCGGGGCTACACCTTC	CASSDAPVRGYTF
many	TRBD2	TRBV6-2/TRBV6-3	TRBJ2-1	TGTGCCAGCAGGGTAGCGGGGTACAATGAGCAGTTCTTC	CASRVAGYNEQFF
few	-	TRBV2	TRBJ2-4	TGTGCCAGCACTCCCCCGGGGTCTCTCAAAAACATTCAGTACTTC	CASTPPGSLKNIQYF